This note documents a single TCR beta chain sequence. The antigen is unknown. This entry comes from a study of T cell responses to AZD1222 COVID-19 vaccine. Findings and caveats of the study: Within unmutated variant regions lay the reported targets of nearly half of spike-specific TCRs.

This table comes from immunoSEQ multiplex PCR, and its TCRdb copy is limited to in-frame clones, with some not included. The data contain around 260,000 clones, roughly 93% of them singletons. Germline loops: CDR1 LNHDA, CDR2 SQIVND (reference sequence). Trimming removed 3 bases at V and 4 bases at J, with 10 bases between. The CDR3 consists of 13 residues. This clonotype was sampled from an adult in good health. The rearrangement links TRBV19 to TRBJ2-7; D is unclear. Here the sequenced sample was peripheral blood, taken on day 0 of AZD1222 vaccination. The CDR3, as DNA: TGTGCCAGTAGTATGGGCCTGCCATACGAGCAGTACTTC. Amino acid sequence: CASSMGLPYEQYF.